This T cell receptor (beta chain) was sequenced for a study of blood T cell repertoires in COVID-19. Study at large: PBMCs, B-cell-depleted T cells, or T cells were the source of the cDNA or gDNA that made up the material.

Profiling relied on immunoSEQ multiplex PCR, and the TCRdb table lists in-frame clones only, not all of them. The sample includes more than 45,000 clones, about 90% seen only once; the top ten take around 3.1%. This clone was seen more than once but under ten times. This clonotype was obtained from a human donor in a cohort sampled during active COVID-19. Sequences were obtained from peripheral blood.

This CDR3 reads CASSSSRLAGGLGTGELFF. The DNA for the CDR3 is TGTGCCAGCAGCTCCTCCAGACTAGCGGGAGGGCTCGGCACCGGGGAGCTGTTTTTT. The V call is TRBV11-2, the J call TRBJ2-2, with 14 bases identical to TRBD2. Losses at the gene ends were 4 bases for V and 4 bases for J; bases not matched to a gene: 11. This CDR3 is built from 19 residues. Germline CDR1 reads SGHAT; CDR2 reads FQNNGV.